The 16 T cell receptor beta chains presented below share a single source sample, sequenced in a study of shared clonotypes between healthy human individuals. It was CD45RO-negative cells, positively selected for CCR7, that made up naive CD8 cells, with terminally differentiated effector memory CD45RA+ cells excluded. Generated by immunoSEQ multiplex PCR, the TCRdb table keeps only in-frame clones and is missing some. The repertoire includes 2 million to 2.5 million clones, about 95% of them detected once, and around 1.1% sits in the top ten. The sequenced material came from naive CD8+ T cells sorted from blood. Every receptor here comes from a man aged 18 to 35 in good health.

For the CDR3, the DNA is TGTGCCAGCAGCCCAGAATCTGGGGCCAACGTCCTGACTTTC. Amino acids: CASSPESGANVLTF. The V call is TRBV7-6, the J call TRBJ2-6; D is unresolved. Trimming took off 5 bases at V and 1 base at J, with 6 bases between the two ends. The CDR3 contains 14 residues. Germline V CDR1 and CDR2: SGHVS, FNYEAQ.

This chain uses TRBV6-6 with TRBJ2-2, with D perhaps matching TRBD1 or TRBD2 (5 bases each). The CDR3 totals 13 residues. V shed 4 bases and J shed 4 bases, with 7 bases lying between them. CDR1 and CDR2 (germline): MNHNY, SVGAGI (reference sequence). CDR3 sequence reads: CASSFGGTGELFF. The CDR3 bases are TGTGCCAGCAGTTTTGGGGGCACCGGGGAGCTGTTTTTT.

The CDR3 protein is CASSVGQGVFPAFF. The CDR3 region has the DNA TGTGCCAGCAGCGTAGGTCAGGGGGTCTTCCCGGCTTTCTTT. The V call is TRBV9, the J call TRBJ1-1, with 7 bases that match TRBD1. The CDR3 runs 14 residues. V lost 0 bases, J lost 11 bases, and 10 bases stayed unmatched. Per germline, CDR1 SGDLS and CDR2 YYNGEE.

In the case of this clone: The sample has other DNA sequences that encode this CDR3 too. The chain recombines TRBV27 with TRBJ2-7; 9 nucleotides agree with TRBD1. CDR1 is MNHEY and CDR2 is SMNVEV in the germline V gene (reference sequence). Trimming took 2 bases from V and 4 from J; bases not matched to a gene: 3. This CDR3 has 14 amino acids. DNA for the CDR3: TGTGCCAGCAGTTTAAAAGGACAGGGGTACGAGCAGTACTTC. This sequence encodes CASSLKGQGYEQYF.

The chain uses TRBV7-9 and TRBJ1-1; D ambiguous. V lost 4 bases, J lost 0 bases, and 9 bases lay in between. The CDR3 covers 14 residues. The germline V gene encodes CDR1 SEHNR and CDR2 FQNEAQ (reference sequence). For the CDR3, the DNA is TGTGCCAGCAGCTCAGTTTTTATGAACACTGAAGCTTTCTTT. Its translation: CASSSVFMNTEAFF.

This chain connects TRBV6-5 to TRBJ2-5; 12 bases map to TRBD2. The CDR3 extends over 14 amino acids. V trimming: 2 bases; J trimming: 6 bases; junction bases outside the gene matches: 1. Germline V CDR1 and CDR2: MNHEY, SVGAGI. The CDR3 DNA sequence: TGTGCCAGCAGTTACGGACTAGCGGGACAGACCCAGTACTTC. Its protein product is CASSYGLAGQTQYF.

This rearrangement joins TRBV2 to TRBJ2-1; TRBD2 agrees at 12 bases. This CDR3 spans 16 amino acids. Germline values: CDR1 SNHLY, CDR2 FYNNEI. Trimming cost V 6 bases and J 3 bases; bases outside gene matches: 6. In DNA form, the CDR3 reads TGTGCCAGCAGACCAAGGACTAGCGGGGTCTACAATGAGCAGTTCTTC. It specifies CASRPRTSGVYNEQFF.

This clone was counted a single time. J is TRBJ2-2 and V is TRBV12-5; D unresolved. The V gene lost 5 bases and the J gene lost 8 bases, with 15 bases spanning the gap. This CDR3 spans 14 amino acids. In germline, CDR1 is LGHNT, CDR2 FRNRAP. The CDR3 here is CASGPGPVLGELFF. CDR3 DNA: TGTGCTAGTGGTCCAGGTCCCGTTTTAGGGGAGCTGTTTTTT.

For this clone: Within the sample, other DNA sequences also encode this same CDR3. J is TRBJ1-1 and V is TRBV19; D is undetermined. Germline CDR1 and CDR2: LNHDA and SQIVND (reference sequence). The ends were cut back, 1 base at V and 4 bases at J, with 7 bases in the middle. This CDR3 region has 13 residues. The CDR3 reads CASSIGTATEAFF. Here the CDR3 DNA reads TGTGCCAGTAGTATAGGCACAGCCACTGAAGCTTTCTTT.

This chain connects TRBV25-1 to TRBJ2-3; D assignment may be TRBD1 or TRBD2 (5 bases each). CDR1 is MGHDK and CDR2 is SYGVNS in the germline V gene. V lost 2 bases to trimming and J lost 2 bases, with 11 bases between them. This CDR3 region has 15 residues. In DNA, the CDR3 is TGTGCCAGCAGTGAAGAGGGGCTAGTCACAGATACGCAGTATTTT. This encodes CASSEEGLVTDTQYF.

In DNA, the CDR3 is TGTGCCAGCAGCTCGATGACAGGGGGAAACACTGAAGCTTTCTTT. It yields the protein CASSSMTGGNTEAFF. The J gene is TRBJ1-1, the V gene TRBV7-9, with 9 bases identical to TRBD1. Germline lookup yields CDR1 SEHNR and CDR2 FQNEAQ (reference sequence). CDR3 length: 15 residues. V was clipped by 4 bases and J by 2 bases; unmatched bases: 5.

In this sample, this clone turned up once. This chain joins TRBV9 and TRBJ1-1; 8 positions agree with TRBD1. V was clipped by 4 bases and J by 2 bases; unmatched bases: 13. CDR1 and CDR2 (germline): SGDLS, YYNGEE. The CDR3 contains 17 residues. The CDR3 sequence is CASSSRPQQGGNTEAFF. The CDR3 nucleotides are TGTGCCAGCAGCTCCCGTCCCCAACAGGGGGGAAACACTGAAGCTTTCTTT.

This chain connects TRBV11-2 to TRBJ1-2, with D maybe TRBD1 (6 bases). Germline V lookup: CDR1 SGHAT, CDR2 FQNNGV. V was cut by 5 bases and J by 4 bases, with 11 bases left in between. The CDR3 contains 13 residues. The CDR3 sequence is CASSLDSPYGYTF. CDR3 nucleotide sequence: TGTGCCAGCAGCCTGGACAGTCCCTATGGCTACACCTTC.

This clone has just one count. The rearrangement uses TRBV6-4 and TRBJ1-4; TRBD1 aligns across 7 bases. CDR1 and CDR2 (germline): MRHNA, SNTAGT. The ends lost 6 bases at V and 7 bases at J; junction bases unmatched: 11. The CDR3 length is 15 residues. In DNA, the CDR3 is TGTGCCAGCAGCTCCGGAAGGGACAGAGCTGAAAAACTGTTTTTT. The encoded protein is CASSSGRDRAEKLFF.

The rearrangement joins TRBV2 to TRBJ1-5; a weak D match, TRBD1 (5 bases). The CDR3 length is 15 residues. The germline V and J ends were trimmed by 8 bases and 0 bases, with 14 bases remaining between them. Germline-derived CDR1 and CDR2 are SNHLY and FYNNEI. The CDR3: CASCCTGFSNQPQHF. CDR3 DNA: TGTGCCAGCTGCTGCACAGGATTTAGCAATCAGCCCCAGCATTTT.

A single count supports this clone. CDR3 amino acids: CASSYSEANEAFF. CDR3 in DNA: TGTGCCAGCAGTTACTCGGAGGCTAACGAAGCTTTCTTT. The rearrangement links TRBV6-5 to TRBJ1-1; D is unresolved. Per germline, CDR1 MNHEY and CDR2 SVGAGI. CDR3 length: 13 residues. The V end was cut by 0 bases, the J end by 8 bases, with 10 bases between.